This T cell receptor (beta chain) is drawn from a study of cytomegalovirus exposure and HLA in healthy donors. Overall study results and limits: It was assumed in the presence/absence analyses that sequencing depth was roughly uniform across donors.

Primers: 60 Vbeta forward and 13 Jbeta reverse. Sequenced by immunoSEQ multiplex PCR; TCRdb stores in-frame clones only, minus some. The table has 130,000 or so clones, around 77% seen once. This CDR3 is built from 16 residues. Trimming cost V 1 base and J 1 base; bases outside gene matches: 5. CDR1 MGHDK and CDR2 SYGVNS come from the germline V gene. A word on this clone: The target antigen is unknown.

This TCR was recovered from a male donor in good health and CMV-seropositive. Sequenced material: PBMCs. This rearrangement joins TRBV25-1 to TRBJ2-7, with 9 bases lining up with TRBD2. The CDR3 loop is CASSELAAGGSYEQYF. CDR3 in DNA: TGTGCCAGCAGTGAATTGGCAGCGGGAGGATCCTACGAGCAGTACTTC.